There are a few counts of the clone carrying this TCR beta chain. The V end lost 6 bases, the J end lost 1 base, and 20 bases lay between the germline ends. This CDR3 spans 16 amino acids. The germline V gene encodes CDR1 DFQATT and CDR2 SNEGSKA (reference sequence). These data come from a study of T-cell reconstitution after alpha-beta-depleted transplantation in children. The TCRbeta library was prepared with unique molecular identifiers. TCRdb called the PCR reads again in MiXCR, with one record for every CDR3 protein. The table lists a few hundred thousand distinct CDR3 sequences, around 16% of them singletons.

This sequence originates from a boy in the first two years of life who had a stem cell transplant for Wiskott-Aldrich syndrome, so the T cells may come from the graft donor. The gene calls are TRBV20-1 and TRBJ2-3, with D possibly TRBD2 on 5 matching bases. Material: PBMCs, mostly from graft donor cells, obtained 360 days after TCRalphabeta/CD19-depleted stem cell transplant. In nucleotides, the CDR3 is TGCAGTGCCAACTCCGGGGAGTACCATCGCACAGATACGCAGTATTTT. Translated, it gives CSANSGEYHRTDTQYF.